The sequence of this TCR beta chain was determined in a study of graft-versus-host responses after intestinal transplantation. The wider study: Each recipient received a multivisceral, liver-intestinal, or isolated intestinal graft. All recipients were given anti-thymocyte globulin induction, and tacrolimus and steroids were then administered for 2 to 3 years. Overall study results and limits: After transplant, early declines in HvG clones were associated with peak levels of circulating GvH clones. Detection of GvH clones occurred in recipient marrow, and some had their first appearance in ileum or blood.

The assay was immunoSEQ multiplex PCR, and TCRdb's table has in-frame clones only and misses some. The sample has nearly 15,000 clones; approximately 59% are singletons. A note on this clone: Its antigen is not identified.

Trimming removed 2 bases from V and 5 bases from J; junction bases left unmatched: 8. This CDR3 is built from 15 residues. The germline V gene has CDR1 KGHSH and CDR2 LQKENI. Researchers processed graft tissue to release intraepithelial and lamina propria lymphocytes. This receptor was obtained from a human patient who received an intestinal transplant, so some T cells may come from the graft donor. The sequences come from ileum tissue, collected 524 days after transplant. This chain uses TRBV18 with TRBJ2-5; 7 bases are shared with TRBD2. The CDR3 spells CASSPGEARGETQYF. The CDR3 nucleotides read TGTGCCAGCTCACCAGGAGAGGCGCGGGGGGAGACCCAGTACTTC.